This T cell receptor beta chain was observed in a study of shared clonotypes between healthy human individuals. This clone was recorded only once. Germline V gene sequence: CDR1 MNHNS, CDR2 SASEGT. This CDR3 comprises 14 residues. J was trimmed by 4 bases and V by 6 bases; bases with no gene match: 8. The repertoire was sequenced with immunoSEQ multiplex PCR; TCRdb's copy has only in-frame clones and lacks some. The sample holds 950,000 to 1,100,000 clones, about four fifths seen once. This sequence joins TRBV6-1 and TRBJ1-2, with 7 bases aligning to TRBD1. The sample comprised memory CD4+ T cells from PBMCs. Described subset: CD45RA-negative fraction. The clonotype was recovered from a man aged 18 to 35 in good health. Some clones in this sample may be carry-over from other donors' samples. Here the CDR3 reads CASRVDRASYGYTF. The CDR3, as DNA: TGTGCCAGCAGGGTAGACAGGGCGTCCTATGGCTACACCTTC.